A selection of T cell receptor beta chains follows, all from one sample in a study of blood T cell repertoires in COVID-19. The data were produced by immunoSEQ multiplex PCR, yet TCRdb's version contains in-frame clones alone and is incomplete. Found here are 250,000 to 300,000 clones, about 86% of them singletons; the top ten hold about 12%. The specimen was peripheral blood. These receptors all come from a woman aged 25 to 39 with COVID-19, enrolled during active disease. CDR3s include the opening cysteine and the closing phenylalanine or tryptophan. The D gene is left open where the match is weak. The listing skips clone size in some rows; elsewhere it reads once, few, many or a size class.

j_call	v_call	clone_size	d_call	cdr3_nt	cdr3_aa
TRBJ1-6	TRBV5-5	.	.	TGTGCCAGCAGCTTGGACAGTAATCCCCTCCACTTT	CASSLDSNPLHF
TRBJ2-5	TRBV30	once	TRBD2	TGTGCCTGGAGCCTCCCGACTAGCGGGGGCGAGACCCAGTACTTC	CAWSLPTSGGETQYF
TRBJ2-5	TRBV4-1	.	TRBD1	TGCGCCAGCAGCCAGGGGACAGGGGGCGTCGAGACCCAGTACTTC	CASSQGTGGVETQYF
TRBJ1-5	TRBV28	.	.	TGTGCCAGCAGTTCTCGCGGGACCCAGCCCCAGCATTTT	CASSSRGTQPQHF
TRBJ2-5	TRBV19	.	.	TGTGCCAGTAGTATATTTTGGGGCTCCCAAGAGACCCAGTACTTC	CASSIFWGSQETQYF
TRBJ1-1	TRBV29-1	.	.	TGCAGCGTTGATAGAATTAACACTGAAGCTTTCTTT	CSVDRINTEAFF
TRBJ2-7	TRBV23-1	.	.	TGCGCCAGCAACAGGGCCCACGAGCAGTACTTC	CASNRAHEQYF
TRBJ1-3	TRBV28	.	.	TGTGCCAGCAATCAGTTCAGCTCTGGAAACACCATATATTTT	CASNQFSSGNTIYF
TRBJ2-7	TRBV10-1	.	.	TGCGCCAGCAGTGAGTGCTTAGGGGGTTTCATCTACGAGCAGTACTTC	CASSECLGGFIYEQYF
TRBJ2-1	TRBV30	few	TRBD1	TGTGCCTGGATAGAAGGACAGGGTTACAATGAGCAGTTCTTC	CAWIEGQGYNEQFF
TRBJ2-2	TRBV18	.	TRBD2	TGTGCCAGCTCACCACTAGCTAGCGGGGCTAACACCGGGGAGCTGTTTTTT	CASSPLASGANTGELFF
TRBJ2-2	TRBV11-3	.	.	TGTGCCAGCAGCCCTACGGGGGTGACCGGGGAGCTGTTTTTT	CASSPTGVTGELFF
TRBJ2-1	TRBV9	few	.	TGTGCCAGCAGCCTCAGGACAGTAGGGCATGAGCAGTTCTTC	CASSLRTVGHEQFF
TRBJ1-1	TRBV11-2	.	.	TGTGCCGTACAAATCTGGGAGGGGGGGACTGAAGCTTTCTTT	CAVQIWEGGTEAFF
TRBJ2-3	TRBV21-1	.	.	TGTGCCAGCCGACTGGTTTGGCTAGCGAACGGCACAGATACGCAGTATTTT	CASRLVWLANGTDTQYF
TRBJ1-1	TRBV5-1	.	TRBD1	TGCGCCAGCAGCCCGACAGGGGGTCGGTGGGCTTTCTTT	CASSPTGGRWAFF
TRBJ2-7	TRBV9	.	.	TGTGCCAGCAGCGTAGCGATGGGGAGCTACGAGCAGTACTTC	CASSVAMGSYEQYF
TRBJ2-3	TRBV7-9	.	.	TGTGCCAGCAGCTTCCAGGGTGGGAGCACAGATACGCAGTATTTT	CASSFQGGSTDTQYF
TRBJ1-1	TRBV5-1	.	.	TGCGCCAGCAGCTCCATCCGGGACACCGTGGCCACTGAAGCTTTCTTT	CASSSIRDTVATEAFF
TRBJ2-7	TRBV19	.	TRBD2	TGTGCCAGTAGTATAGCCGGAGGGAGGGCCGAGCAGTACTTC	CASSIAGGRAEQYF
TRBJ1-6	TRBV19	.	.	TGTGCCAGTAGTATCGGGGTTAGTTCACCCCTCCACTTT	CASSIGVSSPLHF
TRBJ2-7	TRBV2	.	.	TGTGCCAGCAGTATAACAGAAATACCCTACGAGCAGTACTTC	CASSITEIPYEQYF
TRBJ1-2	TRBV28	.	TRBD1	TGTGCCAGCAGTTTGAGGACAGGGGGCCTAGGAGGCTACACCTTC	CASSLRTGGLGGYTF
TRBJ1-4	TRBV2	.	TRBD1	TGTGCCAGCAGGGGGGACAGGGGTAATGAAAAACTGTTTTTT	CASRGDRGNEKLFF
TRBJ2-5	TRBV19	.	TRBD1	TGTGCCAGTAGGAGGGGGACAGGGCACCAAGAGACCCAGTACTTC	CASRRGTGHQETQYF
TRBJ1-6	TRBV18	.	TRBD1	TGTGCCAGCTCCCACACAGGGGAGAGGGGTTCACCCCTCCACTTT	CASSHTGERGSPLHF
TRBJ2-1	TRBV6-4	once	TRBD2	TGTGCCAGCAGCTGGACTAGCGAATACAATGAGCAGTTCTTC	CASSWTSEYNEQFF
TRBJ2-5	TRBV5-1	.	TRBD1	TGCGCCAGCAGCTACAGGGGCCAAGAGACCCAGTACTTC	CASSYRGQETQYF
TRBJ1-4	TRBV2	.	.	TGTGCCAGCAGTGAAGACAGGGACGGGGAAAAACTGTTTTTT	CASSEDRDGEKLFF
TRBJ1-2	TRBV29-1	.	.	TGCAGCTCGAAAGGACAGAACTATGGCTACACCTTC	CSSKGQNYGYTF
TRBJ1-5	TRBV6-1	.	TRBD1	TGTGCCAGCAGTGGATGGACAGGGTTCAGCAATCAGCCCCAGCATTTT	CASSGWTGFSNQPQHF
TRBJ2-1	TRBV5-5	.	TRBD1	TGTGCCAGCAGCTTGGTCTCGGGACAGACGACTTCCTACAATGAGCAGTTCTTC	CASSLVSGQTTSYNEQFF
TRBJ2-7	TRBV19	.	.	TGTGCCAGTAGCCCCGCCGGTAGCGGCCTCGAGCAGTACTTC	CASSPAGSGLEQYF
TRBJ2-1	TRBV11-2	once	.	TGTGCCAGCAGCTTAGATCAGACTACGCCGCGGTTCTTC	CASSLDQTTPRFF
TRBJ1-2	TRBV7-9	.	TRBD1	TGTGCCAGCAGCTCATACAGGGGGCCGACTGACTACACCTTC	CASSSYRGPTDYTF
TRBJ1-5	TRBV6-6	.	.	TGTGCCAGCAGTTACCTGTATAGCAATCAGCCCCAGCATTTT	CASSYLYSNQPQHF
TRBJ1-2	TRBV11-3	.	.	TGTGCCAGCAGCTTCAGAGGAGGATATGGCTACACCTTC	CASSFRGGYGYTF
TRBJ2-5	TRBV11-3	.	.	TGTGCCAGCTCGGAAGGGGTCCGAACCAAAGAGACCCAGTACTTC	CASSEGVRTKETQYF
TRBJ2-3	TRBV27	once	.	TGTGCCAGCAGTTCCACGGGAACCACAGATACGCAGTATTTT	CASSSTGTTDTQYF
TRBJ2-5	TRBV5-4	.	.	TGTGCCAGCAGCTTGGACAGGGAAGAGACCCAGTACTTC	CASSLDREETQYF
TRBJ1-1	TRBV5-4	.	.	TGTGCCAGCAGCTCCGTCTCCACTGAAGCTTTCTTT	CASSSVSTEAFF
TRBJ1-2	TRBV2	once	.	TGTGCCAGCAGTGAGGGGACTGAAGGAACTAACTATGGCTACACCTTC	CASSEGTEGTNYGYTF